The present T cell receptor beta chain was sequenced within a study of response to subunit inactivated influenza vaccine. TCRdb re-called the RT-PCR reads through MiXCR, storing one row per CDR3 protein. The data contain roughly 650,000 distinct CDR3 sequences, approximately 15% of them seen just once; the ten biggest clones take up 9.5% to 13%. CDR1 and CDR2 from the germline V gene are DFQATT and SNEGSKA (reference sequence). CDR3 length equals 13 residues. V was clipped by 5 bases and J by 8 bases, with 16 bases between them. The sequence was obtained from a man aged 45-65 years who received an inactivated influenza vaccine. The chain uses TRBV20-1 and TRBJ2-1, with a tentative D call TRBD1 (5 bases). The sample here was PBMCs from blood, taken approximately 13 days after vaccination. This CDR3 is CSAGNPRGYEQFF. The CDR3 DNA reads as TGCAGTGCTGGCAACCCTAGGGGATATGAGCAGTTCTTC.